Below, 22 T cell receptor beta chains from the same sample are listed, as sequenced in a study of blood T cell repertoires in COVID-19. Measured with immunoSEQ multiplex PCR; TCRdb has only the in-frame clones, and not every one. Found here are about 300,000 clones, roughly 89% of them singletons; the top ten hold approximately 1.8%. The sequenced sample consisted of peripheral blood. The receptors come from a woman between 25 and 40 years old with COVID-19, enrolled during active disease.

The genes are TRBV2 and TRBJ2-5; 9 bases line up with TRBD1. CDR3 size: 13 residues. Germline lookup yields CDR1 SNHLY and CDR2 FYNNEI. The V and J ends lost 7 bases and 4 bases, in that order; junction bases with no gene match: 4. CDR3 amino acids: CASTDRGPETQYF. As DNA, the CDR3 is TGTGCCAGCACGGACAGGGGCCCAGAGACCCAGTACTTC.

The chain joins TRBV15 to TRBJ2-1, with a tentative D call TRBD2 (6 bases). From germline, CDR1 is LNHNV and CDR2 YYDKDF (reference sequence). V shed 3 bases and J shed 12 bases, with 15 bases lying between them. This CDR3 is 13 amino acids long. CDR3 amino acids: CATSSVPGLTQFF. CDR3 coding DNA: TGTGCCACCAGCAGCGTCCCGGGACTCACGCAGTTCTTC.

The chain recombines TRBV30 with TRBJ1-1; D possibly corresponds to TRBD1 (5 bases). This CDR3 has 15 amino acids. The germline V gene encodes CDR1 GTSNPN and CDR2 SVGIG (reference sequence). V was cut by 0 bases and J by 0 bases, with 11 bases left in between. The CDR3 coding sequence is TGTGCCTGGAGTGTACTGGGGGGGATGAACACTGAAGCTTTCTTT. Protein sequence: CAWSVLGGMNTEAFF. The complete variable domain, with remaining parts taken from reference TRBV30 and TRBJ1-1, reads SQTIHQWPATLVQPVGSPLSLECTVEGTSNPNLYWYRQAAGRGLQLLFYSVGIGQISSEVPQNLSASRPQDRQFILSSKKLLLSDSGFYLCAWSVLGGMNTEAFFGQGTRLTVV.

This chain connects TRBV4-1 to TRBJ1-5; D unclear. V was cut by 2 bases and J by 1 base, with 15 bases left in between. CDR1 is MGHRA and CDR2 is YSYEKL in the germline V gene. The CDR3 length is 17 residues. CDR3 coding DNA: TGCGCCAGCAGCCAAACCCCAGGCCCTTGGAGCAATCAGCCCCAGCATTTT. Translating gives CASSQTPGPWSNQPQHF.

This clone appeared once. This chain uses TRBV2 with TRBJ1-3, with 8 bases fitting TRBD1. The V gene end was trimmed by 4 bases and the J gene end by 7 bases; junction bases not matched to a gene: 6. CDR3 length: 14 residues. CDR1 is SNHLY, CDR2 FYNNEI, per germline. The CDR3 DNA reads as TGTGCCAGCAGTGGGGGGACAGGTTGGAACACCATATATTTT. Translation gives CASSGGTGWNTIYF.

The rearrangement joins TRBV18 to TRBJ2-7, with 8 positions matching TRBD1. This CDR3 is 14 amino acids long. Per germline, CDR1 KGHSH and CDR2 LQKENI. Germline trimming cut 4 bases from V and 1 base from J; bases unmatched to any gene: 3. CDR3 region: CASSLGTGSYEQYV. The CDR3 nucleotides read TGTGCCAGCTCACTCGGGACAGGATCCTACGAGCAGTACGTC.

This clone was recorded a few times. This chain joins TRBV4-2 and TRBJ2-7, with a possible D match to TRBD2 (6 bases). V shed 2 bases and J shed 1 base, with 12 bases lying between them. The CDR3 length is 15 residues. Germline CDR1 and CDR2: LGHNA and YNFKEQ. For the CDR3, the DNA is TGTGCCAGCAGCCAATCCGGGGGAGAGTCCTACGAGCAGTACTTC. This codes for CASSQSGGESYEQYF.

In DNA form, the CDR3 reads TGTGCCAGCAGCGTGCTAGCGGGGAACAATGAGCAGTTCTTC. Translated, it gives CASSVLAGNNEQFF. V gene TRBV9 combines with J gene TRBJ2-1, with 9 bases lining up with TRBD2. Trimming removed 2 bases from V and 5 bases from J; junction bases left unmatched: 2. There are 14 residues in the CDR3. Germline CDR1 reads SGDLS; CDR2 reads YYNGEE.

This chain links TRBV5-4 with TRBJ2-1; the match to TRBD1 covers 9 bases. V lost 4 bases to trimming and J lost 5 bases; unmatched junction nucleotides: 4. Germline CDR1 reads SGHNT; CDR2 reads YYREEE (reference sequence). CDR3 length equals 14 residues. CDR3 protein: CASSRDRVDNEQFF. DNA of the CDR3: TGTGCCAGCAGCCGGGACAGGGTTGACAATGAGCAGTTCTTC.

This chain uses TRBV7-9 with TRBJ1-6; D remains ambiguous. The CDR3 spans 13 residues. V was pared by 5 bases and J by 4 bases, with 6 bases between. Germline V lookup: CDR1 SEHNR, CDR2 FQNEAQ (reference sequence). CDR3 sequence: CASSPEYNSPLHF. DNA for the CDR3: TGTGCCAGCAGCCCCGAGTATAATTCACCCCTCCACTTT.

The J gene is TRBJ2-3, the V gene TRBV6-2 or TRBV6-3, with 9 bases fitting TRBD2. The trim removed 0 bases at V and 2 bases at J, leaving 9 bases unmatched. Germline CDR1 and CDR2: MNHEY and SVGEGT. The CDR3 totals 18 residues. This CDR3 is CASSYSWASGTHTDTQYF. The CDR3 DNA reads as TGTGCCAGCAGTTACTCGTGGGCTAGCGGGACCCACACAGATACGCAGTATTTT.

The rearrangement joins TRBV5-1 to TRBJ2-7; D is unresolved. Looked up from germline, CDR1 is SGHRS and CDR2 is YFSETQ. V gave up 7 bases and J gave up 4 bases, with 21 bases separating them. This CDR3 has 15 residues. DNA for the CDR3: TGCGCCAGCCCCCATACAGACCTTACCTCATACGAGCAGTACGTC. It specifies CASPHTDLTSYEQYV.

The V gene is TRBV9, the J gene TRBJ1-2, with TRBD1 as a possible D gene (5 bases). V was shortened by 2 bases and J by 4 bases, with 9 bases between the two germline ends. Germline V gene data show CDR1 as SGDLS and CDR2 as YYNGEE. CDR3 length: 13 amino acids. The CDR3 protein is CASSVQGSYGYTF. The DNA for the CDR3 is TGTGCCAGCAGCGTCCAGGGCAGCTATGGCTACACCTTC.

This sequence joins TRBV23-1 and TRBJ1-1; D uncertain. Being an ORF, TRBV23-1 has a function that is uncertain. The CDR3 runs to 14 residues. V was trimmed by 4 bases and J by 6 bases, leaving 15 bases between them. The CDR3 sequence: CASSLASVGAEAFF. The DNA of the CDR3 is TGCGCCAGCAGTCTCGCCTCCGTCGGGGCTGAAGCTTTCTTT.

V and J are TRBV7-9 and TRBJ1-1; a possible D gene is TRBD1 (5 bases). From germline, CDR1 is SEHNR and CDR2 FQNEAQ (reference sequence). The CDR3 covers 15 residues. Trimming shortened V by 2 bases and J by 7 bases, and 17 bases separated the two germline ends. The CDR3 here is CASSLTATAKGEAFF. The CDR3 bases are TGTGCCAGCAGCTTAACTGCGACAGCGAAAGGTGAAGCTTTCTTT.

This clone has only one observation. The rearrangement joins TRBV7-9 to TRBJ2-5, with D tentatively TRBD1 (6 bases). Germline V gives CDR1 SEHNR, CDR2 FQNEAQ (reference sequence). Trimming pared 5 bases from V and 5 bases from J, leaving 12 bases between. The CDR3 length is 13 residues. This CDR3 is CASSGGIGETQYF. The CDR3 bases are TGTGCCAGCAGCGGGGGCATTGGCGAGACCCAGTACTTC.

This chain joins TRBV7-9 and TRBJ1-1, with TRBD1 identical over 9 bases. The CDR3 covers 14 residues. The germline gives CDR1 SEHNR, CDR2 FQNEAQ (reference sequence). V was pared by 3 bases and J by 3 bases, with 2 bases of the junction left unmatched. For the CDR3, the DNA is TGTGCCAGCAGCTTCTGGACAGGGGACACTGAAGCTTTCTTT. The encoded protein is CASSFWTGDTEAFF.

The chain carries TRBV19 and TRBJ1-5; weak D call: TRBD1 (6 bases). Trimming cost V 9 bases and J 0 bases, with 15 bases left between them. This CDR3 has 15 amino acids. Germline assignment: CDR1 LNHDA and CDR2 SQIVND (reference sequence). The CDR3 is CASGGAGYSNQPQHF. In DNA, the CDR3 is TGTGCCAGCGGGGGGGCCGGCTATAGCAATCAGCCCCAGCATTTT.

V gene TRBV20-1 combines with J gene TRBJ2-3; no clear D gene. Per the germline V gene, CDR1 is DFQATT and CDR2 is SNEGSKA (reference sequence). The germline V and J ends were trimmed by 3 bases and 6 bases, with 13 bases remaining between them. This CDR3 comprises 13 residues. In DNA, the CDR3 is TGCAGTGCTAGTGGGTCTGTCGGGGATACGCAGTATTTT. It translates to CSASGSVGDTQYF.

The chain has TRBV19 and TRBJ2-7, with D unresolved. Per germline, CDR1 LNHDA and CDR2 SQIVND (reference sequence). The V gene lost 5 bases and the J gene lost 2 bases, with 13 bases spanning the gap. This CDR3 contains 14 residues. CDR3 region: CASSVSFPAYEQYV. CDR3 nucleotide sequence: TGTGCCAGTAGTGTTTCCTTCCCGGCCTACGAGCAGTACGTC.

The rearrangement uses TRBV6-1 and TRBJ1-3; a possible D gene is TRBD1 (6 bases). This CDR3 is 16 amino acids long. Trimming shortened V by 4 bases and J by 8 bases, and 21 bases separated the two germline ends. Germline V gene data show CDR1 as MNHNS and CDR2 as SASEGT. The CDR3, as DNA: TGTGCCAGCAGTGTGACAGGCCTCTCGTATTCGGACACCATATATTTT. Amino acids: CASSVTGLSYSDTIYF.

The chain carries TRBV20-1 and TRBJ2-3, with a weak D call TRBD2 (5 bases). Trimming left V 3 bases short and J 1 base short, with 14 bases between. Germline loops: CDR1 DFQATT, CDR2 SNEGSKA (reference sequence). The CDR3 covers 15 residues. The CDR3 is CSASFLAYGTDTQYF. Written as DNA, the CDR3 is TGCAGTGCTAGTTTTCTAGCTTACGGCACAGATACGCAGTATTTT.